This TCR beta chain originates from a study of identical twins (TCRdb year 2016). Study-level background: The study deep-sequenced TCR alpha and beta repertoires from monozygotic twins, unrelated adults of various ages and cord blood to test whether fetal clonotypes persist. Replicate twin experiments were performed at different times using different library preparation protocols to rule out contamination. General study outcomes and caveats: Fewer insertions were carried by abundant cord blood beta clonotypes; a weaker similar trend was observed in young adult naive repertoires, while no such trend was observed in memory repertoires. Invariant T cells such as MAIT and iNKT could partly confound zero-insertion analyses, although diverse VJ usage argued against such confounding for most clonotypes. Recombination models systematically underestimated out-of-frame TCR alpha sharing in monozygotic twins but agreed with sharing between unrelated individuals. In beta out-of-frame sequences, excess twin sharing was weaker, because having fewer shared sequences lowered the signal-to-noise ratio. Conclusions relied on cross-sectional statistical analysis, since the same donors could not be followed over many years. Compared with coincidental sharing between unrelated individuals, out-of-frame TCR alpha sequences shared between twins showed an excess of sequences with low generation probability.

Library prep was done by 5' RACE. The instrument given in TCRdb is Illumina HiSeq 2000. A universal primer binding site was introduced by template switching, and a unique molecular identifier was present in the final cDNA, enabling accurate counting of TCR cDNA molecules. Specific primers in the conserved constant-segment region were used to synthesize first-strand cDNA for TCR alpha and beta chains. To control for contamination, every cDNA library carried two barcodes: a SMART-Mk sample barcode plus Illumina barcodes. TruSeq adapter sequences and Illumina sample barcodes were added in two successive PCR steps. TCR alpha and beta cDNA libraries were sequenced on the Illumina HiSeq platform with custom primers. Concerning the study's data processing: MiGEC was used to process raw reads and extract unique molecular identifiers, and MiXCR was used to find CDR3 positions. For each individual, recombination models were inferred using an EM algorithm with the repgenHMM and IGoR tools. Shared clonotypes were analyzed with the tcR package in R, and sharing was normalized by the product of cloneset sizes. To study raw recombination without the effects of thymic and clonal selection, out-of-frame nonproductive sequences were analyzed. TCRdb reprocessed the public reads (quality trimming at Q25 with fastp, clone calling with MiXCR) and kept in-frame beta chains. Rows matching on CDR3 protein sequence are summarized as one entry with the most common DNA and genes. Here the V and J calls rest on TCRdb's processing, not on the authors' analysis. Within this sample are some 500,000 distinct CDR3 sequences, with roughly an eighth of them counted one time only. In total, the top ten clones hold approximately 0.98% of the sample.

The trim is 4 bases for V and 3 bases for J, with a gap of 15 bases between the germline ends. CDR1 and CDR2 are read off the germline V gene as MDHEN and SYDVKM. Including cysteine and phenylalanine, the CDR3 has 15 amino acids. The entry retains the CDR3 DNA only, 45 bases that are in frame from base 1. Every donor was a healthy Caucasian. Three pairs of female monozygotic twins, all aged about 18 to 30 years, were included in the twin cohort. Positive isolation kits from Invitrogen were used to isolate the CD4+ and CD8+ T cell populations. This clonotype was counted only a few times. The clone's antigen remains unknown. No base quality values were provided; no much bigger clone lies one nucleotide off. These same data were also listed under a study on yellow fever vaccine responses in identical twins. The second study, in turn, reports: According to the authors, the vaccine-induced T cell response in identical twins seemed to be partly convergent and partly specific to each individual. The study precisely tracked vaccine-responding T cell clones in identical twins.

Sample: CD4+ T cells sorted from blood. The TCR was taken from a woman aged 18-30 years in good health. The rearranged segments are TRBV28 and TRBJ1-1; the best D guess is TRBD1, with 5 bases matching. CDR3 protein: CASSSGGSGDTEAFF. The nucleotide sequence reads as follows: TGTGCCAGCAGTTCCGGGGGGAGTGGGGACACTGAAGCTTTCTTT.